These 14 T cell receptor beta chains came from one sample sequenced in a study of cytomegalovirus exposure and HLA in healthy donors. With 60 Vbeta and 13 Jbeta primers, the PCR was carried out. Assay used: immunoSEQ multiplex PCR; TCRdb lists only in-frame clones, some missing. The sample consists of 150,000 or so clones, 75% of them appearing once. Material for sequencing was PBMCs. The receptors were sampled from a man aged 18-30 years in good health and CMV-seropositive.

J is TRBJ2-1 and V is TRBV18; D ambiguous. V dropped 2 bases and J dropped 0 bases, with 11 bases sitting between them. The CDR3 is 16 residues long. Germline V gene sequence: CDR1 KGHSH, CDR2 LQKENI. CDR3 coding DNA: TGTGCCAGCTCACCAGTCGTGCGCGGCTCCTACAATGAGCAGTTCTTC. This sequence encodes CASSPVVRGSYNEQFF.

The chain is built from TRBV18 and TRBJ1-1; perhaps TRBD1 as D (5 bases). Germline CDR1 reads KGHSH; CDR2 reads LQKENI. This CDR3 region has 14 residues. V gave up 6 bases and J gave up 4 bases, with 15 bases separating them. The CDR3 DNA follows: TGTGCCAGCTCCCAGGGTAGAGTCGGCACTGAAGCTTTCTTT. Its translation is CASSQGRVGTEAFF.

This clone was counted at least ten times. The rearrangement joins TRBV7-9 to TRBJ1-1; D might be TRBD1 (5 bases). Germline CDR1 reads SEHNR; CDR2 reads FQNEAQ (reference sequence). V was shortened by 4 bases and J by 0 bases, with 12 bases between the two germline ends. This CDR3 is built from 15 residues. The CDR3 bases are TGTGCCAGCAGCTCCCCCAGGGAGGTGAACACTGAAGCTTTCTTT. As protein: CASSSPREVNTEAFF.

V gene TRBV9 combines with J gene TRBJ2-3; TRBD1 matches at 8 bases. The germline gives CDR1 SGDLS, CDR2 YYNGEE. Trimming took 4 bases from V and 3 from J; bases not matched to a gene: 4. This CDR3 region has 14 residues. CDR3 nucleotides: TGTGCCAGCAGCCCGGGACAGGAAACAGATACGCAGTATTTT. It is translated as CASSPGQETDTQYF.

This clone was detected once. V usage is TRBV7-8 and J usage is TRBJ1-5; D may be TRBD1 (6 bases). Looked up from germline, CDR1 is SGHVS and CDR2 is FQNEAQ. This CDR3 is 15 amino acids long. V was shortened by 4 bases and J by 3 bases, with 13 bases between the two germline ends. The CDR3: CASSSRGTYNQPQHF. The CDR3 DNA reads as TGTGCCAGCAGCTCAAGGGGGACCTACAATCAGCCCCAGCATTTT.

This clone showed up just a few times. The rearrangement uses TRBV5-1 and TRBJ2-7, with a tentative D call TRBD2 (6 bases). Germline values: CDR1 SGHRS, CDR2 YFSETQ. The length of the CDR3 is 15 residues. Trimming removed 0 bases at V and 0 bases at J, with 10 bases between. CDR3 in DNA: TGCGCCAGCAGCTTGGAGGGACTTAACTCCTACGAGCAGTACTTC. It codes for CASSLEGLNSYEQYF. Together with reference TRBV5-1 and TRBJ2-7, the CDR3 gives the full variable domain: KAGVTQTPRYLIKTRGQQVTLSCSPISGHRSVSWYQQTPGQGLQFLFEYFSETQRNKGNFPGRFSGRQFSNSRSEMNVSTLELGDSALYLCASSLEGLNSYEQYFGPGTRLTVT.

The rearrangement links TRBV7-9 to TRBJ2-7; 10 positions match TRBD2. V lost 4 bases, J lost 2 bases, and 8 bases stayed unmatched. From germline, CDR1 is SEHNR and CDR2 FQNEAQ (reference sequence). CDR3 size: 16 residues. CDR3 DNA sequence: TGTGCCAGCAGCTCTCCAGCGGGAGGGTCCGCCTACGAGCAGTACTTC. This encodes CASSSPAGGSAYEQYF.

J is TRBJ2-7 and V is TRBV29-1; the match to TRBD2 covers 7 bases. V lost 7 bases, J lost 5 bases, and 8 bases stayed unmatched. Germline CDR1 and CDR2: SQVTM and ANQGSEA. CDR3 length: 12 amino acids. The CDR3 protein is CSASTSLNEQYF. CDR3 coding DNA: TGCAGCGCTTCGACTAGCCTCAACGAGCAGTACTTC.

This clone has only a few counts. The gene calls are TRBV7-9 and TRBJ2-2; TRBD1 matches at 9 bases. Per germline, CDR1 SEHNR and CDR2 FQNEAQ (reference sequence). The V and J ends lost 4 bases and 4 bases, in that order; junction bases with no gene match: 7. This CDR3 has 16 amino acids. The CDR3 coding sequence is TGTGCCAGCAGCTGGCAGGGGACAGGGAGCACCGGGGAGCTGTTTTTT. This codes for CASSWQGTGSTGELFF. Drawing the rest from reference TRBV7-9 and TRBJ2-2, the complete variable domain is DTGVSQNPRHKITKRGQNVTFRCDPISEHNRLYWYRQTLGQGPEFLTYFQNEAQLEKSRLLSDRFSAERPKGSFSTLEIQRTEQGDSAMYLCASSWQGTGSTGELFFGEGSRLTVL.

This chain uses TRBV28 with TRBJ1-1; TRBD1 agrees at 8 bases. Germline V gene lookup returns CDR1 MDHEN and CDR2 SYDVKM. The CDR3 extends over 16 amino acids. V lost 7 bases to trimming and J lost 5 bases; unmatched junction nucleotides: 15. CDR3 amino acids: CASIPAFRDRRTEAFF. The CDR3 DNA reads TGTGCCAGCATTCCCGCCTTCCGGGACAGGAGGACTGAAGCTTTCTTT.

This chain joins TRBV9 and TRBJ1-2; 7 bases line up with TRBD1. J gave up 14 bases and V 4 bases, and 11 bases lay outside the gene matches. In germline, CDR1 is SGDLS, CDR2 YYNGEE. The CDR3 runs 12 residues. The CDR3 nucleotides read TGTGCCAGCAGCAGGACAGGCGCGGAGGAAACCTTC. Residues: CASSRTGAEETF.

This chain links TRBV28 with TRBJ1-5; TRBD1 is a possible D gene (6 bases). The germline gives CDR1 MDHEN, CDR2 SYDVKM. The CDR3 consists of 15 residues. V shed 5 bases and J shed 3 bases, with 14 bases lying between them. CDR3: CASSPRGADNQPQHF. The CDR3 nucleotides are TGTGCCAGCAGTCCCCGGGGGGCTGACAATCAGCCCCAGCATTTT. The full variable domain, with the rest looked up from reference TRBV28 and TRBJ1-5, is DVKVTQSSRYLVKRTGEKVFLECVQDMDHENMFWYRQDPGLGLRLIYFSYDVKMKEKGDIPEGYSVSREKKERFSLILESASTNQTSMYLCASSPRGADNQPQHFGDGTRLSIL.

The chain employs TRBV28 and TRBJ1-1, with 9 nucleotides matching TRBD1. The germline CDR1 and CDR2 sequences are MDHEN and SYDVKM. The length of the CDR3 is 13 residues. J was trimmed by 3 bases and V by 8 bases; bases with no gene match: 4. The CDR3 region is CASARTGDTEAFF. The CDR3, as DNA: TGTGCCAGCGCAAGGACAGGGGACACTGAAGCTTTCTTT.

CDR3 residues: CARSAKNIQYF. CDR3 coding DNA: TGTGCCCGTTCAGCCAAAAACATTCAGTACTTC. The rearrangement links TRBV21-1 to TRBJ2-4; TRBD2, the table's D call, lacks a check against the DNA. TRBV21-1 is recorded as a pseudogene. This CDR3 region has 11 residues.